The 22 T cell receptor beta chains listed next were all sequenced from one sample in a study of shared clonotypes between healthy human individuals. Sequenced by immunoSEQ multiplex PCR; TCRdb stores in-frame clones only, minus some. The table has hundreds of thousands of clones, 95% seen once. It was CD45RO-negative cells, positively selected for CCR7, that made up naive CD8 cells, with terminally differentiated effector memory CD45RA+ cells excluded. Source material: naive CD8+ T cells sorted from blood. Source of these receptors: a woman aged 25 to 45 in good health.

V and J are TRBV25-1 and TRBJ1-1; perhaps TRBD1 as D (5 bases). Between the trimmed V and J ends, which lost 1 base and 0 bases, there was a span of 9 bases. CDR1 is MGHDK, CDR2 SYGVNS, per germline. This CDR3 is built from 15 residues. The CDR3 DNA reads TGTGCCAGCAGTGAATCTTGGGGCATGAACACTGAAGCTTTCTTT. It translates to CASSESWGMNTEAFF.

This chain joins TRBV5-8 and TRBJ1-5; a possible D gene is TRBD1 (6 bases). Trimming took off 3 bases at V and 3 bases at J, with 13 bases between the two ends. Germline values: CDR1 SGHTS, CDR2 YDEGEE. The CDR3 has 15 residues. CDR3 nucleotides: TGTGCCAGCAGCTGGGGGGCCAGACCCAATCAGCCCCAGCATTTT. Protein: CASSWGARPNQPQHF.

This chain joins TRBV5-4 and TRBJ2-7, with D perhaps given as TRBD1 or TRBD2 (5 bases each). Germline assignment: CDR1 SGHNT and CDR2 YYREEE (reference sequence). The CDR3 has 18 amino acids. Trimming left V 3 bases short and J 3 bases short, with 25 bases between. This CDR3 is CASSSDRLGSGGFYEQYF. The CDR3 bases are TGTGCCAGCAGCTCTGACAGATTGGGGAGTGGTGGTTTCTACGAGCAGTACTTC.

The chain uses TRBV20-1 and TRBJ2-5; D not resolved. This CDR3 is 11 amino acids long. Germline V gene data show CDR1 as DFQATT and CDR2 as SNEGSKA (reference sequence). Trimming removed 5 bases at V and 11 bases at J, with 15 bases between. The chain's CDR3 is CSAEPGSSQYF. CDR3 nucleotides: TGCAGTGCTGAACCCGGCTCGTCGCAGTACTTC.

This clone was picked up one time. This chain connects TRBV7-3 to TRBJ2-1; 10 nucleotides agree with TRBD2. Trimming at V came to 3 bases and at J to 6 bases, leaving 8 bases not matched to a gene. This CDR3 comprises 16 residues. Germline lookup yields CDR1 SGHTA and CDR2 FQGTGA. CDR3: CASSLEPSGRANEQFF. CDR3 sequence (DNA): TGTGCCAGCAGCTTGGAGCCCAGCGGGAGGGCCAATGAGCAGTTCTTC.

This chain joins TRBV28 and TRBJ1-2; D call uncertain. Looked up from germline, CDR1 is MDHEN and CDR2 is SYDVKM. The CDR3 has 15 residues. The V end was cut by 2 bases, the J end by 2 bases, with 12 bases between. CDR3 in amino acids: CASSLEEPSNYGYTF. The DNA of the CDR3 is TGTGCCAGCAGTTTAGAGGAGCCCTCCAACTATGGCTACACCTTC.

The rearrangement joins TRBV7-8 to TRBJ1-2; 8 positions match TRBD1. The germline V gene has CDR1 SGHVS and CDR2 FQNEAQ. CDR3 size: 15 residues. V lost 5 bases and J lost 4; bases outside the gene matches: 9. The CDR3 here is CASSGSGQDGYGYTF. In DNA form, the CDR3 reads TGTGCCAGCAGCGGATCGGGACAGGACGGCTATGGCTACACCTTC.

This clone showed up just once. The rearrangement uses TRBV10-2 and TRBJ2-7, with 7 bases matching TRBD2. The CDR3 extends over 13 amino acids. The V segment lost 5 bases and the J segment 3 bases; nucleotides outside the gene matches: 4. Germline lookup yields CDR1 WSHSY and CDR2 SAAADI. The DNA for the CDR3 is TGCGCCAGCAGTAGCGGGATCGTCTACGAGCAGTACTTC. Its translation is CASSSGIVYEQYF.

The chain joins TRBV7-2 to TRBJ1-3; 7 bases align to TRBD1. V lost 4 bases, J lost 4 bases, and 10 bases stayed unmatched. CDR1 is SGHTA and CDR2 is FQGNSA in the germline V gene. The CDR3 spans 16 residues. DNA for the CDR3: TGTGCCAGCAGCTACGACAGGGCCAGCCGCGGAAACACCATATATTTT. Its protein is CASSYDRASRGNTIYF.

V gene TRBV15 combines with J gene TRBJ2-4, with 10 positions matching TRBD2. Per the germline V gene, CDR1 is LNHNV and CDR2 is YYDKDF (reference sequence). V dropped 0 bases and J dropped 3; count of bases not matched to a gene: 11. The CDR3 runs to 19 residues. The DNA for the CDR3 is TGTGCCACCAGCAGAGATCGGACTAGCGGAGGCTTGGACAAAAACATTCAGTACTTC. This encodes CATSRDRTSGGLDKNIQYF.

As DNA, the CDR3 is TGTGCCAGCAGCCAAGAGAGGGGGGTTCAGCCCCAGCATTTT. Its translation is CASSQERGVQPQHF. This sequence joins TRBV4-2 and TRBJ1-5; a weak D match, TRBD1 (6 bases). Germline CDR1 LGHNA, CDR2 YNFKEQ. Trimming removed 0 bases from V and 6 bases from J, with 9 bases in between. CDR3 length: 14 amino acids.

This clone was seen once. The chain has TRBV5-6 and TRBJ1-1; 7 nucleotides agree with TRBD1. The CDR3 runs to 14 residues. Germline V CDR1 and CDR2: SGHDT, YYEEEE. Germline trimming cut 2 bases from V and 5 bases from J; bases unmatched to any gene: 6. The CDR3 coding sequence is TGTGCCAGCAGCTTCGGACAGGCAAGGACTGAAGCTTTCTTT. Translated, it gives CASSFGQARTEAFF. Drawing the rest from reference TRBV5-6 and TRBJ1-1, the complete variable domain is DAGVTQSPTHLIKTRGQQVTLRCSPKSGHDTVSWYQQALGQGPQFIFQYYEEEERQRGNFPDRFSGHQFPNYSSELNVNALLLGDSALYLCASSFGQARTEAFFGQGTRLTVV.

This clone has only one observation. This chain links TRBV9 with TRBJ2-7; TRBD1 matches 7 bases. Germline V gene lookup returns CDR1 SGDLS and CDR2 YYNGEE. Losses at the gene ends were 6 bases for V and 3 bases for J; bases not matched to a gene: 15. The CDR3 runs 16 residues. In nucleotides, the CDR3 is TGTGCCAGCAACCCAACAGGGGACAGTGGGGTCTACGAGCAGTACTTC. Translation: CASNPTGDSGVYEQYF.

V and J are TRBV28 and TRBJ2-3; 8 nucleotides agree with TRBD1. V was pared by 5 bases and J by 2 bases, with 15 bases of the junction left unmatched. Germline values: CDR1 MDHEN, CDR2 SYDVKM. There are 18 residues in the CDR3. CDR3 in amino acids: CASSPDREPILPTDTQYF. In nucleotides, the CDR3 is TGTGCCAGCAGTCCGGACAGGGAGCCGATCCTACCCACAGATACGCAGTATTTT.

This chain uses TRBV11-2 with TRBJ2-7, with 7 bases lining up with TRBD2. This CDR3 contains 16 residues. In germline, CDR1 is SGHAT, CDR2 FQNNGV. J was trimmed by 0 bases and V by 5 bases; bases with no gene match: 10. The CDR3, as DNA: TGTGCCAGCAGCCGAGAGGAAAAGCGGGACTCCTACGAGCAGTACTTC. The encoded protein is CASSREEKRDSYEQYF.

The chain uses TRBV5-4 and TRBJ2-6; D is unresolved. The V gene lost 2 bases and the J gene lost 2 bases, with 11 bases spanning the gap. Germline lookup yields CDR1 SGHNT and CDR2 YYREEE (reference sequence). CDR3 size: 16 residues. The CDR3 nucleotides read TGTGCCAGCAGCTTCCGGGTCCAGCCTGGGGCCAACGTCCTGACTTTC. Protein: CASSFRVQPGANVLTF.

The chain has TRBV27 and TRBJ2-5; D gene unclear. The better agreement between TRBJ2-7 and the DNA end casts doubt on the J call. The CDR3 totals 14 residues. CDR1 is MNHEY, CDR2 SMNVEV, per germline (reference sequence). The CDR3 DNA reads TGTGCCAGCAGTTTTGGAAAGGGAACCTACGAGCAGTACTTC. Amino acid sequence: CASSFGKGTYEQYF.

The gene calls are TRBV5-1 and TRBJ2-1; no reliable D call. CDR1 and CDR2 (germline): SGHRS, YFSETQ. The CDR3 totals 14 residues. V shed 9 bases and J shed 1 base, with 14 bases lying between them. The CDR3 region is CATTIAPSYNEQFF. The CDR3 coding sequence is TGCGCCACTACTATTGCGCCATCCTACAATGAGCAGTTCTTC.

The genes are TRBV20-1 and TRBJ2-1; no clear D gene. The CDR3 is made up of 10 amino acids. Trimming took 5 bases from V and 5 from J, leaving 4 bases between them. Germline CDR1 is DFQATT and CDR2 is SNEGSKA (reference sequence). The CDR3 region is CSARNNEQFF. DNA for the CDR3: TGCAGTGCTCGAAACAATGAGCAGTTCTTC.

The gene calls are TRBV28 and TRBJ1-1; tentative D call: TRBD1 (6 bases). CDR1 MDHEN and CDR2 SYDVKM come from the germline V gene. This CDR3 is 11 amino acids long. Trimming pared 5 bases from V and 10 bases from J, leaving 11 bases between. The CDR3 nucleotides read TGTGCCAGCAGTCCCGGGGGGGCAGCTTTCTTT. Translated: CASSPGGAAFF.

V gene TRBV7-8 combines with J gene TRBJ2-2; maybe TRBD2 (6 bases). The CDR3 is 17 amino acids. V lost 5 bases and J 0 bases, leaving 16 bases between the germline ends. Per the germline V gene, CDR1 is SGHVS and CDR2 is FQNEAQ. CDR3 sequence (DNA): TGTGCCAGCAGCCCCACCCCCGGGAGTGCGAACACCGGGGAGCTGTTTTTT. As protein: CASSPTPGSANTGELFF.

V gene TRBV6-1 combines with J gene TRBJ2-3, with D perhaps TRBD2 (5 bases). The germline V gene has CDR1 MNHNS and CDR2 SASEGT. The V gene lost 8 bases and the J gene lost 2 bases, with 14 bases spanning the gap. The CDR3 totals 14 residues. The CDR3 DNA is TGTGCCAGCCCAGCGGTGGAACACACAGATACGCAGTATTTT. It encodes CASPAVEHTDTQYF.